A selection of T cell receptor beta chains follows, all from one sample in a study of cytomegalovirus exposure and HLA in healthy donors. Repertoires were generated with immunoSEQ multiplex PCR, while TCRdb's copy carries only in-frame clones and drops some. The data contain 150,000 to 200,000 clones, less than 85% of them singletons. Sequencing was done on a sample of PBMCs. Source of these receptors: a man aged 18 to 29 in good health and CMV-seropositive. Both conserved end residues are part of each CDR3. The order of the fields is clone size, D gene, V gene, J gene, CDR3 protein, CDR3 DNA. D genes are given only for firm matches. Some rows mark clone size as missing; the rest say once, few, many or name a class of expanded clone.

clone size: NA
D gene: TRBD2
V gene: TRBV7-8
J gene: TRBJ2-5
CDR3 protein: CASSFPGGPEETQYF
CDR3 DNA: TGTGCCAGCAGCTTCCCGGGGGGGCCTGAGGAGACCCAGTACTTC

clone size: NA
D gene: TRBD2
V gene: TRBV6-4
J gene: TRBJ2-2
CDR3 protein: CASTRLAGVPGELFF
CDR3 DNA: TGTGCCAGCACCAGACTAGCGGGAGTACCCGGGGAGCTGTTTTTT

clone size: NA
D gene: NA
V gene: TRBV7-9
J gene: TRBJ2-1
CDR3 protein: CASSATSGGLYNEQFF
CDR3 DNA: TGTGCCAGCAGCGCTACCAGCGGAGGCCTTTACAATGAGCAGTTCTTC

clone size: NA
D gene: NA
V gene: TRBV7-3
J gene: TRBJ2-7
CDR3 protein: CASSLGCRDTYEQYF
CDR3 DNA: TGTGCCAGCAGCTTAGGCTGCAGAGACACCTACGAGCAGTACTTC

clone size: NA
D gene: NA
V gene: TRBV28
J gene: TRBJ2-7
CDR3 protein: CASSFQGRSYEQYF
CDR3 DNA: TGTGCCAGCAGTTTCCAGGGGCGAAGCTACGAGCAGTACTTC

clone size: few
D gene: NA
V gene: TRBV20-1
J gene: TRBJ1-1
CDR3 protein: CSAFNTEAFF
CDR3 DNA: TGCAGTGCCTTCAACACTGAAGCTTTCTTT

clone size: once
D gene: NA
V gene: TRBV6-5
J gene: TRBJ2-5
CDR3 protein: CASANNQGWETQYF
CDR3 DNA: TGTGCCAGCGCTAATAACCAGGGGTGGGAGACCCAGTACTTC

clone size: many
D gene: NA
V gene: TRBV21-1
J gene: TRBJ2-7
CDR3 protein: CASSKTGGYEQYF
CDR3 DNA: TGTGCCAGCAGCAAGACAGGGGGCTACGAGCAGTACTTC

clone size: NA
D gene: NA
V gene: TRBV2
J gene: TRBJ2-5
CDR3 protein: CASSFLAQETQYF
CDR3 DNA: TGTGCCAGCAGTTTTCTAGCCCAAGAGACCCAGTACTTC

clone size: NA
D gene: NA
V gene: TRBV11-2
J gene: TRBJ1-1
CDR3 protein: CASSFMAVTSEAFF
CDR3 DNA: TGTGCCAGCAGCTTTATGGCAGTTACTAGTGAAGCTTTCTTT

clone size: few
D gene: TRBD1
V gene: TRBV28
J gene: TRBJ1-2
CDR3 protein: CASSTGAYGYTF
CDR3 DNA: TGTGCCAGCAGTACAGGGGCCTATGGCTACACCTTC

clone size: NA
D gene: NA
V gene: TRBV28
J gene: TRBJ1-5
CDR3 protein: CASSLGRGQPQHF
CDR3 DNA: TGTGCCAGCAGTTTAGGGAGGGGTCAGCCCCAGCATTTT

clone size: NA
D gene: TRBD1
V gene: TRBV4-1
J gene: TRBJ1-1
CDR3 protein: CASSRGTGSANTEAFF
CDR3 DNA: TGCGCCAGCAGCCGAGGGACAGGGAGCGCGAACACTGAAGCTTTCTTT

clone size: many
D gene: TRBD2
V gene: TRBV18
J gene: TRBJ2-2
CDR3 protein: CASSSPVGTSGSNTGELFF
CDR3 DNA: TGTGCCAGCTCCTCACCAGTTGGGACTAGCGGCTCCAACACCGGGGAGCTGTTTTTT

clone size: NA
D gene: TRBD1
V gene: TRBV14
J gene: TRBJ1-2
CDR3 protein: CASSHRTGNYGYTF
CDR3 DNA: TGTGCCAGCAGCCACCGGACAGGAAACTATGGCTACACCTTC

clone size: NA
D gene: TRBD2
V gene: TRBV4-2
J gene: TRBJ2-1
CDR3 protein: CASSQDGLAGRYEQFF
CDR3 DNA: TGTGCCAGCAGCCAAGACGGGCTAGCGGGAAGGTATGAGCAGTTCTTC

clone size: NA
D gene: NA
V gene: TRBV6-1
J gene: TRBJ1-5
CDR3 protein: CASSDPDQPQHF
CDR3 DNA: TGTGCCAGCAGTGACCCTGATCAGCCCCAGCATTTT

clone size: few
D gene: TRBD2
V gene: TRBV2
J gene: TRBJ2-7
CDR3 protein: CASSPAGGGAQYF
CDR3 DNA: TGTGCCAGCAGTCCCGCGGGAGGCGGTGCGCAGTACTTC

clone size: NA
D gene: TRBD1
V gene: TRBV7-9
J gene: TRBJ2-7
CDR3 protein: CASSPPPLGQATYEQYF
CDR3 DNA: TGTGCCAGCAGCCCACCCCCCCTAGGACAGGCGACCTACGAGCAGTACTTC

clone size: NA
D gene: NA
V gene: TRBV11-2
J gene: TRBJ1-2
CDR3 protein: CASSWGLAYTF
CDR3 DNA: TGTGCCAGCAGCTGGGGCCTCGCTTACACCTTC

clone size: NA
D gene: TRBD1
V gene: TRBV2
J gene: TRBJ1-2
CDR3 protein: CASSELGQGATYGYTF
CDR3 DNA: TGTGCCAGCAGTGAACTAGGACAGGGGGCCACCTATGGCTACACCTTC

clone size: NA
D gene: TRBD1
V gene: TRBV10-1
J gene: TRBJ2-3
CDR3 protein: CASSAGTGFGTQYF
CDR3 DNA: TGCGCCAGCAGCGCCGGGACAGGGTTCGGTACGCAGTATTTT

clone size: NA
D gene: NA
V gene: TRBV5-1
J gene: TRBJ2-7
CDR3 protein: CASSLGAGGRNEQYF
CDR3 DNA: TGCGCCAGCAGCTTGGGGGCCGGGGGGCGGAACGAGCAGTACTTC

clone size: NA
D gene: NA
V gene: TRBV15
J gene: TRBJ2-3
CDR3 protein: CATSESTDTQYF
CDR3 DNA: TGTGCCACCAGCGAGAGCACAGATACGCAGTATTTT

clone size: few
D gene: NA
V gene: TRBV6-6
J gene: TRBJ1-4
CDR3 protein: CASSYEGGGEKLFF
CDR3 DNA: TGTGCCAGCAGTTACGAGGGGGGGGGCGAAAAACTGTTTTTT

clone size: once
D gene: NA
V gene: TRBV5-1
J gene: TRBJ1-6
CDR3 protein: CASSLESRRQDNNSPLHF
CDR3 DNA: TGCGCCAGCAGCTTGGAAAGTCGTAGACAGGATAATAATTCACCCCTCCACTTT

clone size: NA
D gene: NA
V gene: TRBV7-9
J gene: TRBJ2-7
CDR3 protein: CASSEEGVNEQYF
CDR3 DNA: TGTGCCAGCAGCGAAGAGGGGGTTAACGAGCAGTACTTC

clone size: NA
D gene: NA
V gene: TRBV11-3
J gene: TRBJ2-3
CDR3 protein: CASSPSTDTQYF
CDR3 DNA: TGTGCCAGCAGCCCAAGCACAGATACGCAGTATTTT

clone size: NA
D gene: TRBD1
V gene: TRBV6-6
J gene: TRBJ2-2
CDR3 protein: CASFNRGSTGELFF
CDR3 DNA: TGTGCCAGCTTTAACAGGGGGAGCACCGGGGAGCTGTTTTTT

clone size: NA
D gene: NA
V gene: TRBV4-1
J gene: TRBJ2-1
CDR3 protein: CASSQGRGLTYNEQFF
CDR3 DNA: TGCGCCAGCAGCCAAGGCCGGGGTTTGACCTACAATGAGCAGTTCTTC

clone size: NA
D gene: NA
V gene: TRBV5-1
J gene: TRBJ1-1
CDR3 protein: CASLPGNGNTEAFF
CDR3 DNA: TGCGCCAGTCTCCCAGGGAACGGGAACACTGAAGCTTTCTTT

clone size: NA
D gene: NA
V gene: TRBV7-2
J gene: TRBJ1-1
CDR3 protein: CASSPSGWGLWTEAFF
CDR3 DNA: TGTGCCAGCAGTCCCTCGGGCTGGGGGCTCTGGACTGAAGCTTTCTTT

clone size: NA
D gene: TRBD1
V gene: TRBV5-1
J gene: TRBJ1-1
CDR3 protein: CASSPDRADTEAFF
CDR3 DNA: TGCGCCAGCAGCCCTGACAGGGCGGACACTGAAGCTTTCTTT

clone size: NA
D gene: TRBD1
V gene: TRBV5-4
J gene: TRBJ2-3
CDR3 protein: CASSSRTGYGDTQYF
CDR3 DNA: TGTGCCAGCAGCTCACGGACAGGGTACGGAGATACGCAGTATTTT

clone size: NA
D gene: NA
V gene: TRBV5-6
J gene: TRBJ1-5
CDR3 protein: CASSFSGNQPQHF
CDR3 DNA: TGTGCCAGCAGCTTCTCGGGAAATCAGCCCCAGCATTTT

clone size: NA
D gene: TRBD1
V gene: TRBV27
J gene: TRBJ1-4
CDR3 protein: CASSHGTGATNEKLFF
CDR3 DNA: TGTGCCAGCAGTCATGGGACAGGAGCAACTAATGAAAAACTGTTTTTT

clone size: few
D gene: NA
V gene: TRBV11-2
J gene: TRBJ1-2
CDR3 protein: CASSLLPSGHSYGYTF
CDR3 DNA: TGTGCCAGCAGCTTACTCCCTTCGGGACATTCGTATGGCTACACCTTC

clone size: NA
D gene: NA
V gene: TRBV7-8
J gene: TRBJ1-4
CDR3 protein: CASSLARIANEKLFF
CDR3 DNA: TGTGCCAGCAGCTTAGCGCGGATAGCTAATGAAAAACTGTTTTTT

clone size: NA
D gene: TRBD1
V gene: TRBV6-5
J gene: TRBJ1-5
CDR3 protein: CASSLLTGDQPQHF
CDR3 DNA: TGTGCCAGCAGCCTACTTACAGGGGATCAGCCCCAGCATTTT

clone size: NA
D gene: TRBD1
V gene: TRBV7-9
J gene: TRBJ1-2
CDR3 protein: CASSRPAGQGMKGYTF
CDR3 DNA: TGTGCCAGCAGCCGACCCGCGGGACAGGGGATGAAGGGCTACACCTTC

clone size: NA
D gene: TRBD2
V gene: TRBV5-1
J gene: TRBJ2-4
CDR3 protein: CASSPPGSERGIQYF
CDR3 DNA: TGCGCCAGCAGCCCCCCCGGCTCGGAGCGGGGCATTCAGTACTTC

clone size: NA
D gene: TRBD1
V gene: TRBV7-8
J gene: TRBJ2-2
CDR3 protein: CASSPRDRAATGELFF
CDR3 DNA: TGTGCCAGCAGCCCGAGGGACAGGGCCGCCACCGGGGAGCTGTTTTTT

clone size: NA
D gene: NA
V gene: TRBV2
J gene: TRBJ2-5
CDR3 protein: CASSLERDETQYF
CDR3 DNA: NA

clone size: NA
D gene: NA
V gene: TRBV9
J gene: TRBJ1-2
CDR3 protein: CASSVQQEDGYTF
CDR3 DNA: TGTGCCAGCAGCGTCCAGCAGGAGGATGGCTACACCTTC

clone size: NA
D gene: NA
V gene: TRBV11-3
J gene: TRBJ2-1
CDR3 protein: CASSLTVSSSYNEQFF
CDR3 DNA: TGTGCCAGCAGCTTGACAGTCTCTAGCTCCTACAATGAGCAGTTCTTC

clone size: NA
D gene: TRBD1
V gene: TRBV27
J gene: TRBJ1-4
CDR3 protein: CASSSLLRGLATNEKLFF
CDR3 DNA: TGTGCCAGCAGTTCGCTACTCAGGGGGCTTGCAACTAATGAAAAACTGTTTTTT

clone size: few
D gene: TRBD1
V gene: TRBV2
J gene: TRBJ1-3
CDR3 protein: CASTRTGAGNTIYF
CDR3 DNA: TGTGCCAGCACGAGGACAGGAGCTGGAAACACCATATATTTT

clone size: NA
D gene: NA
V gene: TRBV28
J gene: TRBJ2-5
CDR3 protein: CASSLTALQETQYF
CDR3 DNA: TGTGCCAGCAGTTTGACAGCTCTTCAAGAGACCCAGTACTTC

clone size: few
D gene: NA
V gene: TRBV7-3
J gene: TRBJ2-7
CDR3 protein: CASSPQGDIGREQYF
CDR3 DNA: TGTGCCAGCAGCCCCCAAGGGGACATCGGGAGGGAGCAGTACTTC

clone size: NA
D gene: NA
V gene: TRBV28
J gene: TRBJ2-1
CDR3 protein: CASSPSQHSSSYNEQFF
CDR3 DNA: TGTGCCAGCAGTCCAAGCCAACACAGTTCCAGCTACAATGAGCAGTTCTTC

clone size: NA
D gene: TRBD2
V gene: TRBV5-1
J gene: TRBJ2-5
CDR3 protein: CASSLVVAGFKETQYF
CDR3 DNA: TGCGCCAGCAGCTTGGTGGTAGCGGGCTTTAAAGAGACCCAGTACTTC